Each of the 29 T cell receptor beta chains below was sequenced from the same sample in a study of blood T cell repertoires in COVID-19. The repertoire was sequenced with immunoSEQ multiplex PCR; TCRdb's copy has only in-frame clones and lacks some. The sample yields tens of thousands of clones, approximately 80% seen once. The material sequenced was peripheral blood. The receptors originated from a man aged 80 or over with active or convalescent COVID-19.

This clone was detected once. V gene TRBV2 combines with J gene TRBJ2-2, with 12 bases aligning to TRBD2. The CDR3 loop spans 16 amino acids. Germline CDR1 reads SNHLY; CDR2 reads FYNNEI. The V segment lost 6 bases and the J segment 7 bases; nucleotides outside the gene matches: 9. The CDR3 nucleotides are TGTGCCAGCAGCTACAGACTAGCGGGAGCCGGCGGGGAGCTGTTTTTT. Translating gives CASSYRLAGAGGELFF.

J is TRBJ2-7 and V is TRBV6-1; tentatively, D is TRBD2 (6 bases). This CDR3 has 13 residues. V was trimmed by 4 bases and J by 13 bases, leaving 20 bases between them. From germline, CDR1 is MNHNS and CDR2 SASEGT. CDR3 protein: CASSVATATSRYF. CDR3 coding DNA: TGTGCCAGCAGTGTAGCGACCGCGACTAGTCGTTACTTC.

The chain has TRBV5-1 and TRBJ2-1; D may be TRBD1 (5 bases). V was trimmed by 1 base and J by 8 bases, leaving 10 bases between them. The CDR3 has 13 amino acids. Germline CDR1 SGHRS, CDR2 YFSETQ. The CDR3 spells CASSLPGKDEQFF. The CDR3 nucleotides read TGCGCCAGCAGCTTGCCAGGGAAGGATGAGCAGTTCTTC.

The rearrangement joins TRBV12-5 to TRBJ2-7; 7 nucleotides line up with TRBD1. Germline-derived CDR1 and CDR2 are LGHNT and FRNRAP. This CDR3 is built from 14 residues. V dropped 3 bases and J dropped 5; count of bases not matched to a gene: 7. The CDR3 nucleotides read TGTGCTAGTGGTTTCGCAGGGGGTGCGGACGAGCAGTACTTC. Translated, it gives CASGFAGGADEQYF.

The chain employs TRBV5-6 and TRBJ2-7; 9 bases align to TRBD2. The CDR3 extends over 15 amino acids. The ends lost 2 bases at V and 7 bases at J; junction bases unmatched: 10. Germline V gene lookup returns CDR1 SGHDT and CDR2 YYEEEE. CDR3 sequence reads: CASSFRAGGLEEQYF. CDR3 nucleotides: TGTGCCAGCAGCTTCCGAGCGGGGGGACTGGAGGAGCAGTACTTC.

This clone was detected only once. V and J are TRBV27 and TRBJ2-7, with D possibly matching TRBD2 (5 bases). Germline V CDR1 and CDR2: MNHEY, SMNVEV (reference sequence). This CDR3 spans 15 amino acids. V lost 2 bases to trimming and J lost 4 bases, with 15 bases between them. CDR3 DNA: TGTGCCAGCAGTTTAGGGGAACTAGAAAAGTACGAGCAGTACTTC. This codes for CASSLGELEKYEQYF.

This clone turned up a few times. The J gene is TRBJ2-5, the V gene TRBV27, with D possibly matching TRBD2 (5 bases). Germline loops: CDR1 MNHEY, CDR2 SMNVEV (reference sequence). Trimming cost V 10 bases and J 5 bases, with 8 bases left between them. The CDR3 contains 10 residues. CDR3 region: CATDSETQYF. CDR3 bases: TGTGCCACGGACTCCGAGACCCAGTACTTC.

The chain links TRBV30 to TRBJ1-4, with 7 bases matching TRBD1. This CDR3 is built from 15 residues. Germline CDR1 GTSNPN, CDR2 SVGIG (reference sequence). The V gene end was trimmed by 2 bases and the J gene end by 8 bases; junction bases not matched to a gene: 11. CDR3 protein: CAWSTPGTVGEKLFF. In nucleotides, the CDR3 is TGTGCCTGGAGTACTCCCGGGACAGTAGGAGAAAAACTGTTTTTT.

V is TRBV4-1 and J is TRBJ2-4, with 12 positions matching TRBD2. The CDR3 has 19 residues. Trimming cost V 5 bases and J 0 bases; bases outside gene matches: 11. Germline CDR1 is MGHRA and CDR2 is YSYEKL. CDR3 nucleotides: TGCGCCAGCAGCACAAGAGGACTAGCGGGGACTCTAGCCAAAAACATTCAGTACTTC. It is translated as CASSTRGLAGTLAKNIQYF.

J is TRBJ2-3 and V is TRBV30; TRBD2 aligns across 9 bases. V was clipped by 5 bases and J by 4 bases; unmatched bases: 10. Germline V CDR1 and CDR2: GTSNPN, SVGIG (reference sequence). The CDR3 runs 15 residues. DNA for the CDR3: TGTGCCTGGTCAACCGGTGGGACTAGCTCAGATACGCAGTATTTT. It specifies CAWSTGGTSSDTQYF.

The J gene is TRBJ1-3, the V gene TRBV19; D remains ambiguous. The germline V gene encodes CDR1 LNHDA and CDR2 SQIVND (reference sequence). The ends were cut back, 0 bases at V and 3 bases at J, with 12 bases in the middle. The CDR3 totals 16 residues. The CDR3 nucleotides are TGTGCCAGTAGTATAGATCACTTGCCTCATGGAAACACCATATATTTT. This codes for CASSIDHLPHGNTIYF.

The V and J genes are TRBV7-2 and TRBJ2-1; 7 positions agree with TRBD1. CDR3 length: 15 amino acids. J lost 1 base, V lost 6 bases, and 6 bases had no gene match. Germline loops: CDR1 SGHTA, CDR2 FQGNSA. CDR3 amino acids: CASRQRDSSYNEQFF. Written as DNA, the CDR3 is TGTGCCAGCAGGCAACGGGACAGTTCCTACAATGAGCAGTTCTTC.

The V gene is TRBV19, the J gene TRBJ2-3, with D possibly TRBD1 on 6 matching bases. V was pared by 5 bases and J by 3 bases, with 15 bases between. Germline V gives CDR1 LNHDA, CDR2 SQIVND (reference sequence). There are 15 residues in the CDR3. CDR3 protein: CASSVGQLTTDTQYF. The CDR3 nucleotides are TGTGCCAGTAGTGTAGGACAGTTGACGACAGATACGCAGTATTTT.

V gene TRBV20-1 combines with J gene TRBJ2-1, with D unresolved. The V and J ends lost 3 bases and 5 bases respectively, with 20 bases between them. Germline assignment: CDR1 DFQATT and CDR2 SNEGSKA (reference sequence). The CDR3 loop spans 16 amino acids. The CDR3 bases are TGCAGTGCTAGTTTTCCACAGAAGGTTGATAACAATGAGCAGTTCTTC. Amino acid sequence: CSASFPQKVDNNEQFF.

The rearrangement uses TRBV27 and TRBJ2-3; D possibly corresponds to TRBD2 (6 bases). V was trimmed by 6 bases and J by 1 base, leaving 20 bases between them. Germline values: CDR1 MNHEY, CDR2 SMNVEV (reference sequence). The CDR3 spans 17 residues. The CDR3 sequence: CASSQNHRRDGTDTQYF. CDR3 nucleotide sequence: TGTGCCAGCAGCCAAAACCATAGGCGGGATGGCACAGATACGCAGTATTTT.

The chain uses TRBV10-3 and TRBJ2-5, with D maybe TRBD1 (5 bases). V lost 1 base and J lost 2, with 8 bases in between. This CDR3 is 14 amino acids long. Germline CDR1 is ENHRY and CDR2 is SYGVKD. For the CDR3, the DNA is TGTGCCATCAGTGAGTGGGGCGGTCAAGAGACCCAGTACTTC. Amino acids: CAISEWGGQETQYF.

In nucleotides, the CDR3 is TGTGCCAGCAGTTACAGAGGACCGGGAGCGGGAAGAGTTGACACCGGGGAGCTGTTTTTT. It specifies CASSYRGPGAGRVDTGELFF. V usage is TRBV6-2 or TRBV6-3 and J usage is TRBJ2-2; 7 positions match TRBD2. V trimming: 2 bases; J trimming: 3 bases; junction bases outside the gene matches: 18. CDR1 is MNHEY, CDR2 SVGEGT, per germline. The CDR3 runs to 20 residues.

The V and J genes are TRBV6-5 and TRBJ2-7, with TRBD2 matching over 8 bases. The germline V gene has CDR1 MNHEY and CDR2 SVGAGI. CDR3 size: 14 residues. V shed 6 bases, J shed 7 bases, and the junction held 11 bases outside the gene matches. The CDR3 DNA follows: TGTGCCAGCAGATTTAGCGGGGCCATCTATGAGCAGTACTTC. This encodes CASRFSGAIYEQYF.

The CDR3: CASGQGYTGELFF. In DNA form, the CDR3 reads TGTGCCAGCGGACAGGGGTATACCGGGGAGCTGTTTTTT. This rearrangement joins TRBV2 to TRBJ2-2, with 9 bases fitting TRBD1. V lost 8 bases, J lost 5 bases, and 3 bases stayed unmatched. The germline gives CDR1 SNHLY, CDR2 FYNNEI. This CDR3 region has 13 residues.

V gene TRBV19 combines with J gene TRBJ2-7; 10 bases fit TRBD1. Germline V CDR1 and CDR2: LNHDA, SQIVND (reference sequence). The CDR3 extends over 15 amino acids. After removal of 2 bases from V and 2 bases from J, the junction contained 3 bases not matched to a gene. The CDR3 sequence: CASSIRGTGAYEQYF. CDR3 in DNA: TGTGCCAGTAGTATACGCGGGACAGGGGCCTACGAGCAGTACTTC.

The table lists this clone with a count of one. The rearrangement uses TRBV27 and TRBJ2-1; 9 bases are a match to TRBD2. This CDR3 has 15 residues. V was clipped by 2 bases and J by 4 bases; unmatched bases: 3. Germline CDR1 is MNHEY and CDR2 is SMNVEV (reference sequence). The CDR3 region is CASSLRLAGYNEQFF. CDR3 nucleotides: TGTGCCAGCAGTTTACGGCTAGCGGGGTACAATGAGCAGTTCTTC.

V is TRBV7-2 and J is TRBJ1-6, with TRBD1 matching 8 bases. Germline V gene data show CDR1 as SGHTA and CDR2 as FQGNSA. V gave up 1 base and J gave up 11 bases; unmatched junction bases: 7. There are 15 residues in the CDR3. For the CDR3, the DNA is TGTGCCAGCAGCTTAGAGCCAGGGGGCTTAGCACCCCTCCACTTT. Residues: CASSLEPGGLAPLHF. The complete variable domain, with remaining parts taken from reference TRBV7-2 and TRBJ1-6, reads GAGVSQSPSNKVTEKGKDVELRCDPISGHTALYWYRQSLGQGLEFLIYFQGNSAPDKSGLPSDRFSAERTGGSVSTLTIQRTQQEDSAVYLCASSLEPGGLAPLHFGNGTRLTVT.

DNA of the CDR3: TGCGCCAGCAGCTTGGGAATTGGGGGGGCTACAGATACGCAGTATTTT. Translation: CASSLGIGGATDTQYF. The chain couples TRBV5-1 to TRBJ2-3; D may be TRBD2 (7 bases). V lost 0 bases and J lost 3, with 14 bases in between. This CDR3 spans 16 amino acids. The germline gives CDR1 SGHRS, CDR2 YFSETQ.

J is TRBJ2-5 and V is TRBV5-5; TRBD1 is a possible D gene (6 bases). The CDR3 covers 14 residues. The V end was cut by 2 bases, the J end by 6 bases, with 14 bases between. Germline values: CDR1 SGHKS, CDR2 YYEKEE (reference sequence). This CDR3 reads CASSLLTGQQTQYF. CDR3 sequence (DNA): TGTGCCAGCAGCTTATTGACAGGTCAGCAGACCCAGTACTTC. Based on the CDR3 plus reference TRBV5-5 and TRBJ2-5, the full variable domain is DAGVTQSPTHLIKTRGQQVTLRCSPISGHKSVSWYQQVLGQGPQFIFQYYEKEERGRGNFPDRFSARQFPNYSSELNVNALLLGDSALYLCASSLLTGQQTQYFGPGTRLLVL.

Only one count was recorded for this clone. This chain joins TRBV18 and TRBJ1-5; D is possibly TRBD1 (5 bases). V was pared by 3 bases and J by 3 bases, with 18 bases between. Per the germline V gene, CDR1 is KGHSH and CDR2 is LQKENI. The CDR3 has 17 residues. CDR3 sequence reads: CASSPFGTRTNNQPQHF. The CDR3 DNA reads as TGTGCCAGCTCACCCTTCGGCACAAGGACAAACAATCAGCCCCAGCATTTT.

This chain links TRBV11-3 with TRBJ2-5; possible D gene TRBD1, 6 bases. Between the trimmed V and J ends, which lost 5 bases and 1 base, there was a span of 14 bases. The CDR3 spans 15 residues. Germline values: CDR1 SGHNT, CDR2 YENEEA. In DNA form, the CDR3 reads TGTGCCAGCAGCCGGGGATTGGGGGCCCAAGAGACCCAGTACTTC. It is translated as CASSRGLGAQETQYF. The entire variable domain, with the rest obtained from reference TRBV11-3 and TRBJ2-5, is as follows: EAGVVQSPRYKIIEKKQPVAFWCNPISGHNTLYWYLQNLGQGPELLIRYENEEAVDDSQLPKDRFSAERLKGVDSTLKIQPAELGDSAVYLCASSRGLGAQETQYFGPGTRLLVL.

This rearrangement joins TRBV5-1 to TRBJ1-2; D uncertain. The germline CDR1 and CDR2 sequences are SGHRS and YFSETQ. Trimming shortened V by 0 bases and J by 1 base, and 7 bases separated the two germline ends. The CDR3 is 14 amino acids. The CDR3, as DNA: TGCGCCAGCAGCTTGGTCGTCGGTAACTATGGCTACACCTTC. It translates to CASSLVVGNYGYTF.

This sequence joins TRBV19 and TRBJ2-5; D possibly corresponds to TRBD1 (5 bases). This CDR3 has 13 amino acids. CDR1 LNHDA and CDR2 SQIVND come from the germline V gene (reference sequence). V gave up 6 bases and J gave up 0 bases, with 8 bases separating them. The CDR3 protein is CASSVDNQETQYF. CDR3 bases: TGTGCCAGTAGCGTGGACAACCAAGAGACCCAGTACTTC.

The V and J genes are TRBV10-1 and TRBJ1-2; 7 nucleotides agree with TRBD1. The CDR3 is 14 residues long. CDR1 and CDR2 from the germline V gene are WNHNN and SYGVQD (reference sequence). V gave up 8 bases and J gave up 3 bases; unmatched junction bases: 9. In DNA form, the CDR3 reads TGCGCCAGCCAAAAGGAGGGGGCGCACTATGGCTACACCTTC. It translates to CASQKEGAHYGYTF.